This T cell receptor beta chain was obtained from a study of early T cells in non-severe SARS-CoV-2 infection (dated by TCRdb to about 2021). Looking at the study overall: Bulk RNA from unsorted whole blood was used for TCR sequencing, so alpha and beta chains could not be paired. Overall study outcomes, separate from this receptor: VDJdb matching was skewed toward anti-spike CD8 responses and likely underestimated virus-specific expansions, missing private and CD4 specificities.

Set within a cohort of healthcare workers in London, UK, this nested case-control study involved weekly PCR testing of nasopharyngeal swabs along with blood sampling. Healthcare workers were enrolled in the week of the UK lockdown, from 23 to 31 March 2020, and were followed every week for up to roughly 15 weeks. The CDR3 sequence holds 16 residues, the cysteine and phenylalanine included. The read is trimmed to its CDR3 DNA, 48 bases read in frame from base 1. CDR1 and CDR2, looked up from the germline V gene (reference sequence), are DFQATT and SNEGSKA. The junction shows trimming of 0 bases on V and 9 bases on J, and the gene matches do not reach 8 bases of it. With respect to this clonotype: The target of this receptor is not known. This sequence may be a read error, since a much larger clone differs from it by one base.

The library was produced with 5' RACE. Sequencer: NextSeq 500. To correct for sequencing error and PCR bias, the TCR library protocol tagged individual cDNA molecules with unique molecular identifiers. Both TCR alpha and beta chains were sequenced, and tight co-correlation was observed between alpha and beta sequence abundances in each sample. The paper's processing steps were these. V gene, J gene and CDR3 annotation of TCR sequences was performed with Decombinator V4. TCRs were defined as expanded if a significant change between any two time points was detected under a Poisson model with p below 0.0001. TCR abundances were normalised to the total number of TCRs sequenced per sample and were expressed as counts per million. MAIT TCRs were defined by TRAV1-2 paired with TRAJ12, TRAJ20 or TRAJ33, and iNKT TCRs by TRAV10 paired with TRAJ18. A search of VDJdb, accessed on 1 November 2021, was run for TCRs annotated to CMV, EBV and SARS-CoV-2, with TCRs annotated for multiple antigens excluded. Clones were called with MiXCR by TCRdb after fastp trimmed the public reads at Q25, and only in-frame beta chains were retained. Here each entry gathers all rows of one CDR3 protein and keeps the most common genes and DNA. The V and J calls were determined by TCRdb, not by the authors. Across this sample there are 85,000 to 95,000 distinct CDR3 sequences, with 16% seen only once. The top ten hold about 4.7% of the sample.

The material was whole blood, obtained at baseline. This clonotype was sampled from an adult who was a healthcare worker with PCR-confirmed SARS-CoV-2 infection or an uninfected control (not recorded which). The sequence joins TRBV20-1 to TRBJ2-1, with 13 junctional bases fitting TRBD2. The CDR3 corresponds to CSARDSLAGGPGEQFF. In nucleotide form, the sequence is TGCAGTGCTAGAGATTCACTAGCGGGAGGGCCAGGTGAGCAGTTCTTC.